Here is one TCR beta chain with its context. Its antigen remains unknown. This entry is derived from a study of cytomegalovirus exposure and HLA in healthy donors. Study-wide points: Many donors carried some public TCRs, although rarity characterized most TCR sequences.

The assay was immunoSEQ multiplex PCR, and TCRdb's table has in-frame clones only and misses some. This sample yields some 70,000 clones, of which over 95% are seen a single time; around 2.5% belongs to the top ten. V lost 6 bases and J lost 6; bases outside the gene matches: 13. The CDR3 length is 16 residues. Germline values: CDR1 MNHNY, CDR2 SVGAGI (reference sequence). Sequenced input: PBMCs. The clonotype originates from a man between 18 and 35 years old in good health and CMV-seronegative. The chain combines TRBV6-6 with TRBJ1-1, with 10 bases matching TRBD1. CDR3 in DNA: TGTGCCAGCAGACCGACCGGGACAGGGGATTTAGCTGAAGCTTTCTTT. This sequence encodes CASRPTGTGDLAEAFF.